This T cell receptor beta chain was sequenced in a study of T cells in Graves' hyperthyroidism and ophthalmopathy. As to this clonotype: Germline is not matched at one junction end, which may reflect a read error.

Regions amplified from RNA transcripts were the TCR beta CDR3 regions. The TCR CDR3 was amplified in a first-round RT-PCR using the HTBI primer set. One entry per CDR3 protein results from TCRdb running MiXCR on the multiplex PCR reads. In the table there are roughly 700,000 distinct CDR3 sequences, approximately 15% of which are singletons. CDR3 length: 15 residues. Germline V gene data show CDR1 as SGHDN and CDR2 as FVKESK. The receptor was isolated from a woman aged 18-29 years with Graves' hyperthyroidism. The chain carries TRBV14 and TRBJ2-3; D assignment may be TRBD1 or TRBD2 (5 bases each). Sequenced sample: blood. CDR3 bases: TGTGCCAGCGGCCAAGTGGGACCTACGTTGGATACGCAGTATTTT. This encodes CASGQVGPTLDTQYF. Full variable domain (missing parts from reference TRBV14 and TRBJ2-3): EAGVTQFPSHSVIEKGQTVTLRCDPISGHDNLYWYRRVMGKEIKFLLHFVKESKQDESGMPNNRFLAERTGGTYSTLKVQPAELEDSGVYFCASGQVGPTLDTQYFGPGTRLTVL.